This T cell receptor beta chain was captured by sequencing in a study of metastatic and nonmetastatic thyroid tumors. Study conclusions and caveats: According to reports, the diversity of TCR beta was significantly higher in malignant thyroid tumors than in benign nodules, and this held in both blood and tumor samples.

All patients were treatment-naive before thyroid surgery. Worth noting for this clone: The antigen remains undetermined.

Germline V gene lookup returns CDR1 DFQATT and CDR2 SNEGSKA (reference sequence). This CDR3 spans 14 amino acids. Trimming cost V 5 bases and J 6 bases; bases outside gene matches: 8. TCRdb re-analyzed the PCR reads through MiXCR. Among about 40,000 clones listed, over 9.5% were seen once. V and J are TRBV20-1 and TRBJ2-1, with 9 bases identical to TRBD1. The sample was blood. The sequence derives from a female donor with papillary thyroid cancer or a benign thyroid nodule (not recorded which). Some clones in this sample may be carry-over from other donors' samples. The CDR3 region has the DNA TGCAGTGCTCACCTGGGACAGGGAAGCAATGAGCAGTTCTTC. Translated: CSAHLGQGSNEQFF.